The clone carrying this TCR beta chain was seen a few times. Antigen unknown. The data were taken from a study of graft-versus-host responses after intestinal transplantation. About the study: Tacrolimus and steroids were given for 2 to 3 years to all recipients after anti-thymocyte globulin induction.

Study observations and caveats: Analysis identified GvH clones in recipient marrow, with some appearing first in ileum or blood. Researchers found peak circulating GvH clone levels linked to early post-transplant HvG declines. Patients with graft-donor T cell macrochimerism had high graft-versus-host to host-versus-graft clonal ratios in allografts.

J was trimmed by 1 base and V by 6 bases; bases with no gene match: 5. The CDR3 sequence is 16 residues long. Germline V CDR1 and CDR2: ENHRY, SYGVKD. Produced via immunoSEQ multiplex PCR; TCRdb's table is partial and in-frame only. The repertoire holds around 100,000 clones, roughly nine tenths seen once, with around 1% in the top ten. Sequenced material: unstimulated CD4+ T cells sorted from spleen or lymph node cells, taken before transplant. The gene calls are TRBV10-3 and TRBJ2-2, with 10 bases that match TRBD1. The TCR was taken from a human donor who was the organ donor for an intestinal transplant. The CDR3 nucleotides are TGTGCCATCAGAGACCGGGACAGGGGGAACACCGGGGAGCTGTTTTTT. Translated: CAIRDRDRGNTGELFF.